Below are 13 T cell receptor beta chains sequenced from a single sample in a study of cytomegalovirus exposure and HLA in healthy donors. Amplification used 60 Vbeta primers and 13 Jbeta primers. Here immunoSEQ multiplex PCR was the method, and the copy in TCRdb shows in-frame clones only, minus some. Of 200,000 or so clones listed, approximately 83% are singletons. The sample taken for sequencing was PBMCs. The receptors were sampled from a boy younger than 10 in good health and CMV-seronegative.

This clone was seen just once. The chain couples TRBV4-2 to TRBJ2-7; 10 positions match TRBD1. V shed 1 base and J 3 bases; nucleotides not matched to a gene: 3. The CDR3 is made up of 15 amino acids. Germline CDR1 reads LGHNA; CDR2 reads YNFKEQ. The CDR3 protein is CASSQGGQGVYEQYF. Written as DNA, the CDR3 is TGTGCCAGCAGCCAAGGTGGACAGGGGGTCTACGAGCAGTACTTC.

Comments on this clone: Distinct nucleotide sequences in the sample also encode this CDR3. The chain is built from TRBV18 and TRBJ2-3; 11 bases agree with TRBD2. CDR3 length equals 16 residues. With V trimmed by 3 bases and J by 1 base, 3 bases remained unmatched. The V gene's germline CDR1 is KGHSH and CDR2 LQKENI. Here the CDR3 reads CASSPPGLAGTDTQYF. The CDR3, as DNA: TGTGCCAGCTCACCTCCGGGACTAGCGGGCACAGATACGCAGTATTTT.

The rearrangement links TRBV19 to TRBJ1-1; a weak D match, TRBD1 (6 bases). The CDR3 length is 15 residues. V lost 6 bases, J lost 6 bases, and 20 bases lay in between. Per germline, CDR1 LNHDA and CDR2 SQIVND (reference sequence). In DNA, the CDR3 is TGTGCCAGTAGGGAACAGGGAAGAGGTGACGCTGAAGCTTTCTTT. It encodes CASREQGRGDAEAFF.

This CDR3 reads CASSNRPTNSPLHF. Written as DNA, the CDR3 is TGTGCCAGCAGCAACAGACCGACTAATTCACCCCTCCACTTT. This chain links TRBV5-6 with TRBJ1-6; D uncertain. Germline V gene sequence: CDR1 SGHDT, CDR2 YYEEEE. The CDR3 runs to 14 residues. V was trimmed by 4 bases and J by 6 bases, leaving 11 bases between them.

This sequence joins TRBV6-1 and TRBJ2-5; TRBD1 matches at 9 bases. The DNA end is more similar to TRBJ2-7, so the J call may be wrong. Germline values: CDR1 MNHNS, CDR2 SASEGT. The CDR3 is 14 residues long. As DNA, the CDR3 is TGTGCCAGCAGTGAAGCAGGGACAGGGACCGAGCAGTACTTC. Protein product: CASSEAGTGTEQYF.

This chain connects TRBV6-1 to TRBJ2-3; possibly TRBD2 for D (5 bases). This CDR3 is 14 amino acids long. Trimming left V 8 bases short and J 2 bases short, with 14 bases between. Germline assignment: CDR1 MNHNS and CDR2 SASEGT. The DNA of the CDR3 is TGTGCCAGCGCCGAACGGACTCCCACAGATACGCAGTATTTT. It is translated as CASAERTPTDTQYF.

The chain is built from TRBV15 and TRBJ2-5, with D possibly matching TRBD2 (6 bases). Trimming took 0 bases from V and 2 from J, leaving 13 bases between them. The CDR3 covers 16 residues. The germline V gene encodes CDR1 LNHNV and CDR2 YYDKDF (reference sequence). In DNA form, the CDR3 reads TGTGCCACCAGCAGAGATAGCCGGACTACTCAAGAGACCCAGTACTTC. It encodes CATSRDSRTTQETQYF. Looking up the rest from reference TRBV15 and TRBJ2-5 gives the full variable domain: DAMVIQNPRYQVTQFGKPVTLSCSQTLNHNVMYWYQQKSSQAPKLLFHYYDKDFNNEADTPDNFQSRRPNTSFCFLDIRSPGLGDTAMYLCATSRDSRTTQETQYFGPGTRLLVL.

This chain connects TRBV21-1 to TRBJ2-1; no DNA check was done on the table's D call, TRBD2. TRBV21-1 is assigned pseudogene status. The CDR3 has 16 residues. The CDR3 here is CASSGQRDPSYNEQFF. CDR3 in DNA: TGTGCCAGCAGCGGACAGCGGGACCCCTCCTACAATGAGCAGTTCTTC.

This clone was recorded once. V and J are TRBV6-7 and TRBJ1-4; 7 bases map to TRBD1. TRBV6-7 falls under the ORF class, with uncertain function. CDR3 length equals 16 residues. Losses at the gene ends were 5 bases for V and 7 bases for J; bases not matched to a gene: 13. The DNA of the CDR3 is TGTGCCAGCAGTCCCTATCCGACAGGGCCCTTTGAAAAACTGTTTTTT. Translation gives CASSPYPTGPFEKLFF.

This rearrangement joins TRBV7-3 to TRBJ2-5; 8 bases align to TRBD2. The DNA end lines up better with TRBJ2-7; the J call may be wrong. Germline CDR1 and CDR2: SGHTA and FQGTGA. The CDR3 is 15 residues long. The CDR3 here is CASSLRGGPTYEQYF. The CDR3, as DNA: TGTGCCAGCAGCTTACGGGGGGGACCCACCTACGAGCAGTACTTC.

V usage is TRBV6-5 and J usage is TRBJ1-1; D gene ambiguous. The CDR3 is 14 amino acids. Trimming removed 2 bases at V and 1 base at J, with 8 bases between. Germline V gene data show CDR1 as MNHEY and CDR2 as SVGAGI. The DNA for the CDR3 is TGTGCCAGCAGTTACACAGAACAGAACACTGAAGCTTTCTTT. It encodes CASSYTEQNTEAFF.

This chain uses TRBV7-9 with TRBJ2-7; tentatively, D is TRBD1 (5 bases). Trimming shortened V by 4 bases and J by 0 bases, and 13 bases separated the two germline ends. CDR1 is SEHNR, CDR2 FQNEAQ, per germline (reference sequence). The CDR3 length is 15 residues. The CDR3: CASSYGHGLSYEQYF. CDR3 in DNA: TGTGCCAGCAGCTACGGACACGGCCTCTCCTACGAGCAGTACTTC.

This chain joins TRBV7-2 and TRBJ1-1; D gene unclear. Germline values: CDR1 SGHTA, CDR2 FQGNSA. V shed 3 bases and J shed 4 bases, with 9 bases lying between them. CDR3 size: 13 residues. CDR3 sequence reads: CASSFGGVTEAFF. The CDR3 DNA follows: TGTGCCAGCAGCTTCGGCGGCGTCACTGAAGCTTTCTTT.